This TCR beta chain came from a study of blood T cell repertoires in COVID-19. Study overall: The samples span acute and convalescent COVID-19 from the United States, Italy and Spain. Sources were T cells, B-cell-depleted T cells, or PBMCs; the material itself was cDNA or gDNA.

The assay was immunoSEQ multiplex PCR, and TCRdb's table has in-frame clones only and misses some. Among 65,000 or so clones listed, about 81% were seen once. The V gene's germline CDR1 is SNHLY and CDR2 FYNNEI. With 6 bases removed from V and 1 base from J, the gap between germline ends came to 12 bases. The CDR3 is 14 amino acids. The chain carries TRBV2 and TRBJ1-1; tentatively, D is TRBD1 (5 bases). The material sequenced was peripheral blood. The sequence came from a man older than 75 with acute or convalescent COVID-19. The CDR3: CASRGLLRNTEAFF. The CDR3, as DNA: TGTGCCAGCAGGGGGCTGCTTAGGAACACTGAAGCTTTCTTT.